This entry features one T cell receptor beta chain sequence. Its target antigen remains unknown. Within one base of it there is no much larger clone, and no base qualities were kept. Each collaborating institution followed its own protocols to collect whole blood in K2EDTA tubes. For TCRbeta analysis, collaborators shipped samples as frozen whole blood, isolated PBMCs, or DNA extracted from either of those sample types. The CDR3 has 13 amino acids, counting the end cysteine and phenylalanine. Of all the DNA, just the CDR3 is kept, 39 bases in frame from base 1. CDR1 MNHEY and CDR2 SMNVEV were looked up in the germline V gene (reference sequence). Germline trimming: 6 bases from V, 4 bases from J; junction bases outside gene matches: 4. This record comes from a study of blood T cell repertoires in COVID-19 (dated by TCRdb to the early 2020s). Study-wide context: Collaborator samples came from the United States, Italy and Spain and covered acute and convalescent phases of COVID-19. The material from the prospective study consisted of cDNA or gDNA derived from T cells, B-cell-depleted T cells, or PBMCs. Subjects who had been exposed to COVID-19, were actively infected with it, or had recovered from it provided the deeply sampled blood TCRbeta repertoires that made up the dataset. The repertoires were released in a freely available public database intended as a resource for research on the immune response to SARS-CoV-2. Samples were obtained from the ongoing ImmuneRACE study (first 160 participants) and from over 1,000 subjects provided by 6 global collaborators. A de-identified subject ID, COVID-19 status, age in years and sex were almost always included in the sample metadata. HLA class I and class II types, where available, came from metadata supplied by the sample provider rather than from assay-based typing.

The immunoSEQ Assay, a bias-controlled multiplex PCR, was used to amplify TCRbeta CDR3 regions from genomic DNA. The original pipeline was this. Nucleated cell counts per sample were estimated from amplification of reference gene primers within the assay. To quantify the absolute abundance of each unique TCRbeta CDR3 rearrangement, sequence reads were collapsed and filtered. Productive Simpson clonality was computed per sample as the square root of Simpson's diversity index over productive rearrangements. The clones in this table, taken by TCRdb from immuneACCESS, are in-frame only. Not every clone is retained; where verified, under half of the shortfall comes from an unresolved V gene, and the cause of the rest is unknown. V and J calls and clone size come straight from that table; D and trimming were deduced from the DNA. Here the sample has fewer than 300,000 clones; approximately 82% occur a single time. The top ten clones comprise under 3.5% of the sample.

On the study overall, not on this receptor specifically: Clinical and demographic metadata were provided uncurated, with the amount varying by source and participant.

The chain is assembled from TRBV27 and TRBJ2-5; 8 bases in the middle match TRBD1. This receptor was taken from a woman between 18 and 30 years old with acute or convalescent COVID-19. The source material was peripheral blood. The sequenced DNA: TGTGCCAGCAGCCCTGGACAGGGAGAGACCCAGTACTTC. Translation gives CASSPGQGETQYF.